The clone carrying this T cell receptor beta chain was counted a few times. Its antigen remains unidentified. Listed TCR primers and previously described methods were used for bulk TCR libraries. TCRdb processed the PCR reads anew with MiXCR; each CDR3 protein has one entry. The sample gives about half a million distinct CDR3 sequences, under 30% of which show up once; about 0.75% is in the top ten. This specimen comes from a study of molecular identifiers for immune sequencing clone quantification. Study-wide points: Clones above 20 RNA copies contained over 99% of effector molecules and under 1% of naive molecules. With a barcode shared among identical TCR molecules, highly expanded clone sizes could be underestimated.

Libraries of naive CD8 cells were prepared from roughly 18,000 to 920,000 sorted cells using 10%, 30% or 50% RNA. The CDR3 is made up of 14 amino acids. Germline values: CDR1 SGDLS, CDR2 YYNGEE. J gave up 0 bases and V 3 bases, and 3 bases lay outside the gene matches. The source material was naive CD8+ T cells from blood, with Jurkat cell RNA spiked in. Subset specified: FACS-sorted CD8+CD4-CCR7+CD45RA+ naive T cells. The V and J genes are TRBV9 and TRBJ2-7, with 7 bases matching TRBD2. The clonotype originates from a human donor in good health. Some libraries in this study had Jurkat cell RNA spiked in. CDR3 in DNA: TGTGCCAGCAGCGCCGGGGGGAGCTCCTACGAGCAGTACTTC. Translating it yields CASSAGGSSYEQYF.